The rows below give T cell receptor beta chains drawn from one sample of a study of shared clonotypes between healthy human individuals. TCRdb's copy holds only in-frame clones and misses some; the assay was immunoSEQ multiplex PCR. Of approximately 980,000 clones in the sample, about three quarters were seen once. Input material: memory CD4+ T cells sorted from blood. The receptors stem from a man younger than 35 in good health. CDR3s include the opening cysteine and the closing phenylalanine or tryptophan. A D gene is named only where the DNA matches it firmly. Only some rows state a clone size, as once, few, many or a class for expanded clones.

V gene	clone size	D gene	J gene	CDR3 protein	CDR3 DNA
TRBV30	once	NA	TRBJ2-2	CAWSVLRTGELFF	TGTGCCTGGAGTGTCCTTCGAACCGGGGAGCTGTTTTTT
TRBV7-2	NA	NA	TRBJ2-3	CASSWRQDTDTQYF	TGTGCCAGCAGCTGGAGACAGGACACAGATACGCAGTATTTT
TRBV5-1	few	TRBD1	TRBJ1-4	CASSGTGRRPNEKLFF	TGCGCCAGCTCCGGGACAGGGAGAAGGCCTAATGAAAAACTGTTTTTT
TRBV28	NA	NA	TRBJ1-5	CASSRPRGPQHF	TGTGCCAGCAGCCGTCCCCGGGGGCCCCAGCATTTT
TRBV28	many	TRBD2	TRBJ2-7	CASRGLAEYEQYF	TGTGCCAGCCGGGGACTAGCGGAGTACGAGCAGTACTTC
TRBV9	NA	NA	TRBJ2-3	CASSPPAGRGYTDTQYF	TGTGCCAGCAGCCCCCCCGCGGGTAGGGGCTACACAGATACGCAGTATTTT
TRBV7-2	NA	NA	TRBJ2-3	CASSLGQHSTDTQYF	TGTGCCAGCAGCTTAGGGCAGCATAGCACAGATACGCAGTATTTT
TRBV6-1	NA	TRBD1	TRBJ1-2	CASSHDRGLGYTF	TGTGCCAGCAGTCATGACAGGGGCCTTGGCTACACCTTC
TRBV11-2	NA	TRBD2	TRBJ2-7	CASSPGLAGVNVYEQYF	TGTGCCAGCAGCCCAGGACTAGCGGGGGTTAATGTCTACGAGCAGTACTTC
TRBV5-4	NA	TRBD1	TRBJ2-2	CASSSRTGGSGINTGELFF	TGTGCCAGCAGCTCCCGGACAGGGGGTAGCGGGATCAACACCGGGGAGCTGTTTTTT
TRBV10-3	few	NA	TRBJ1-1	CAISASTEAFF	TGTGCCATCAGTGCTTCGACTGAAGCTTTCTTT
TRBV28	NA	TRBD2	TRBJ2-1	CASSNSGSSYNEQFF	TGTGCCAGCAGTAATAGCGGGAGCTCCTACAATGAGCAGTTCTTC
TRBV19	NA	TRBD1	TRBJ2-7	CASRSPDREFYEQYF	TGTGCCAGTAGATCCCCGGACAGGGAGTTCTACGAGCAGTACTTC
TRBV5-1	NA	NA	TRBJ2-5	CASSLLGRAQETQYF	TGCGCCAGCAGCTTACTAGGCAGGGCCCAAGAGACCCAGTACTTC
TRBV27	once	NA	TRBJ1-1	CASSLLGDTEAFF	TGTGCCAGCAGTTTACTAGGGGACACTGAAGCTTTCTTT
TRBV6-1	NA	TRBD1	TRBJ1-3	CASSELRTGGNSGNTIYF	TGTGCCAGCAGTGAATTAAGGACAGGGGGTAACTCTGGAAACACCATATATTTT
TRBV5-1	NA	NA	TRBJ1-3	CASSDGDSGNTIYF	TGCGCCAGCAGCGACGGAGACTCTGGAAACACCATATATTTT
TRBV29-1	NA	TRBD2	TRBJ2-7	CSVGGGRQEIYEQYF	TGCAGCGTTGGCGGGGGGAGACAGGAGATCTACGAGCAGTACTTC
TRBV7-9	NA	TRBD1	TRBJ1-5	CASSLTGQGRQPQHF	TGTGCCAGCAGCTTAACAGGACAGGGCCGGCAGCCCCAGCATTTT
TRBV29-1	NA	NA	TRBJ1-1	CSVENLGSAEAFF	TGCAGCGTCGAAAACCTGGGGTCCGCTGAAGCTTTCTTT
TRBV5-5	NA	NA	TRBJ2-7	CASSFGRLSSYEQYF	TGTGCCAGCAGCTTTGGTCGGTTGAGCTCCTACGAGCAGTACTTC
TRBV6-1	NA	TRBD1	TRBJ1-1	CASSLGQGRISAFF	TGTGCCAGCAGTTTGGGACAGGGAAGGATCTCAGCTTTCTTT
TRBV28	many	NA	TRBJ1-2	CASSRTDRIHGYTF	TGTGCCAGCAGCCGTACCGACAGGATCCATGGCTACACCTTC
TRBV28	once	NA	TRBJ2-7	CASSPFGRGPISYEQYF	TGTGCCAGCAGCCCCTTTGGTAGGGGACCGATCTCCTACGAGCAGTACTTC
TRBV9	NA	TRBD1	TRBJ2-1	CASSARQGSYNEQFF	TGTGCCAGCAGCGCCCGACAGGGAAGCTACAATGAGCAGTTCTTC
TRBV7-2	NA	NA	TRBJ2-2	CASSQWGSNTGELFF	TGTGCCAGCAGCCAGTGGGGCTCTAACACCGGGGAGCTGTTTTTT
TRBV5-1	NA	NA	TRBJ2-3	CASSLEQVTDTQYF	TGCGCCAGCAGCTTGGAACAGGTCACAGATACGCAGTATTTT
TRBV5-1	NA	TRBD2	TRBJ2-7	CASSLDLSGRTGEQYF	TGCGCCAGCAGCTTGGACCTTAGCGGGAGAACGGGCGAGCAGTACTTC
TRBV7-2	once	NA	TRBJ1-5	CASAQGGASNQPQHF	TGTGCCAGTGCCCAAGGGGGTGCCAGCAATCAGCCCCAGCATTTT
TRBV10-3	few	NA	TRBJ2-3	CAISAGRTDTQYF	TGTGCCATCAGTGCGGGGCGCACAGATACGCAGTATTTT
TRBV6-5	NA	NA	TRBJ2-1	CASRRLASYNEQFF	TGTGCCAGCCGAAGGCTAGCGTCCTACAATGAGCAGTTCTTC
TRBV28	NA	NA	TRBJ1-6	CASRRRGSYNSPLHF	TGTGCCAGCAGGCGGCGGGGCTCCTATAATTCACCCCTCCACTTT